This T cell receptor (beta chain) was obtained from a study of shared clonotypes between healthy human individuals. The CDR3 consists of 16 residues. The junction had 6 bases not matched to a gene; V was cut back by 1 base and J by 3 bases. Germline CDR1 SGHTA, CDR2 FQGNSA. Naive CD8 cells, CD45RO-negative and positively selected for CCR7, excluded terminally differentiated effector memory CD45RA+ cells. Deep was the level used in running the assay. Produced via immunoSEQ multiplex PCR; TCRdb's table is partial and in-frame only. The profile shows about 2 million clones, approximately 95% of them singletons.

This sequence joins TRBV7-2 and TRBJ2-7; 10 bases line up with TRBD2. Specimen: naive CD8+ T cells sorted from blood. This receptor was taken from a man aged 18 to 29 in good health. For the CDR3, the DNA is TGTGCCAGCAGCTTAGGACGGACTAGCGGCTACTACGAGCAGTACTTC. It is translated as CASSLGRTSGYYEQYF.